This T cell receptor beta chain is from a study of OX40 agonist ivuxolimab in advanced cancers. The CDR3 loop spans 16 amino acids. CDR1 SGDLS and CDR2 YYNGEE come from the germline V gene. Unmatched junction bases numbered 5, after V lost 1 base and J lost 0 bases. Using immunoSEQ multiplex PCR, the repertoire was profiled, and TCRdb retains in-frame clones only, with some absent. Here the sample spans about 54,000 clones, about 91% being singletons. This chain uses TRBV9 with TRBJ2-3; 7 positions agree with TRBD1. The specimen was CD4+ or CD8+ T cells sorted from blood, collected in a trial of the OX40 agonist ivuxolimab. The receptor was isolated from an adult with an advanced solid tumor such as melanoma, head and neck, liver or kidney cancer. CDR3 sequence: CASSVSPGQSTDTQYF. In DNA, the CDR3 is TGTGCCAGCAGCGTATCACCGGGACAGAGCACAGATACGCAGTATTTT. The whole variable domain, filled in from reference TRBV9 and TRBJ2-3, reads DSGVTQTPKHLITATGQRVTLRCSPRSGDLSVYWYQQSLDQGLQFLIQYYNGEERAKGNILERFSAQQFPDLHSELNLSSLELGDSALYFCASSVSPGQSTDTQYFGPGTRLTVL.